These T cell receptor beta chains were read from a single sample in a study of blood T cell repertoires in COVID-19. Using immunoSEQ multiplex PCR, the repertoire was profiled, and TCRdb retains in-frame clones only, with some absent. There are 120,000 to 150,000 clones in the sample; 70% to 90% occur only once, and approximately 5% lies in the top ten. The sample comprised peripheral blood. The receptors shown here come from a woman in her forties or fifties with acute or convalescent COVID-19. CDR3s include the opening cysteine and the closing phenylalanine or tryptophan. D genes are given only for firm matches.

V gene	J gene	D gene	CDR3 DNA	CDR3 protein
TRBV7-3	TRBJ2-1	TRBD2	TGTGCCAGCAGCGCCCCCGGGACTAGCATCCATGAGCAGTTCTTC	CASSAPGTSIHEQFF
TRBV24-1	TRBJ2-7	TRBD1	TGTGCCACCAGTGATTTTCGACAGGGGTCATTCGAGCAGTACTTC	CATSDFRQGSFEQYF
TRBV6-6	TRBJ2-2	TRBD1	TGTGCCAGCAGTGCGTCAGGGGGTTCCGGGGAGCTGTTTTTT	CASSASGGSGELFF
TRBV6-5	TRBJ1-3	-	TGTGCCAGCAGTTACTCGACGGGAGGATCAGGAAACACCATATATTTT	CASSYSTGGSGNTIYF
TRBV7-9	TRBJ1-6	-	TGTGCCAGCAGCTTAAAAGAGAATTCACCCCTCCACTTT	CASSLKENSPLHF
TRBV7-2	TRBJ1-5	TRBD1	TGTGCCAGCAGCTTCATGGGACAGGGGGGTCAGCCCCAGCATTTT	CASSFMGQGGQPQHF
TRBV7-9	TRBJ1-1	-	TGTGCCAGCAGCCCACACGTTTACCAGAACACTGAAGCTTTCTTT	CASSPHVYQNTEAFF
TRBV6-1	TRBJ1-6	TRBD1	TGTGCCAGCAGTGAAAGGGGGCAGTGGAATTCACCCCTCCACTTT	CASSERGQWNSPLHF
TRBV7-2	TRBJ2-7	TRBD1	TGTGCCAGCAGCCCCCAGTCGGGACAGGGGTTGTACGAGCAGTACTTC	CASSPQSGQGLYEQYF
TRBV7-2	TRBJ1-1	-	TGTGCCAGCAGCACGGACAGGAACACTGAAGCTTTCTTT	CASSTDRNTEAFF
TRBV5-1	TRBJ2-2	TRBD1	TGCGCCAGCCTGGCACAGGGGGCGGTGGAGACCGGGGAGCTGTTTTTT	CASLAQGAVETGELFF